A single sample is the source of the 14 T cell receptor beta chains below, sequenced in a study of shared clonotypes between healthy human individuals. Profiled with immunoSEQ multiplex PCR; TCRdb holds only in-frame clones, not every one. The data hold 2 million to 3 million clones, with 85% to 95% observed a single time. Sequenced input: naive CD4+ T cells sorted from blood. The subset: CD45RA+ positively selected. The receptors here all came from a man younger than 35 in good health.

V is TRBV4-1 and J is TRBJ1-1; tentatively, D is TRBD1 (6 bases). This CDR3 is built from 16 residues. Germline assignment: CDR1 MGHRA and CDR2 YSYEKL. The ends were cut back, 0 bases at V and 1 base at J, with 12 bases in the middle. The CDR3 coding sequence is TGCGCCAGCAGCCAAGATTCTGGCAGGGGGAACACTGAAGCTTTCTTT. This encodes CASSQDSGRGNTEAFF.

The V and J genes are TRBV15 and TRBJ1-3; 8 bases agree with TRBD1. Unmatched junction bases numbered 11, after V lost 3 bases and J lost 4 bases. From germline, CDR1 is LNHNV and CDR2 YYDKDF (reference sequence). The CDR3 covers 17 residues. The CDR3 loop is CATSRGQAQLLGNTIYF. The CDR3 DNA reads TGTGCCACCAGCAGGGGACAGGCCCAGCTCTTAGGAAACACCATATATTTT. The full variable domain, with the rest looked up from reference TRBV15 and TRBJ1-3, is DAMVIQNPRYQVTQFGKPVTLSCSQTLNHNVMYWYQQKSSQAPKLLFHYYDKDFNNEADTPDNFQSRRPNTSFCFLDIRSPGLGDTAMYLCATSRGQAQLLGNTIYFGEGSWLTVV.

The rearrangement links TRBV28 to TRBJ2-5; D perhaps matches TRBD2 (5 bases). V dropped 2 bases and J dropped 7 bases, with 8 bases sitting between them. Germline CDR1 MDHEN, CDR2 SYDVKM. The CDR3 is 12 amino acids. The DNA of the CDR3 is TGTGCCAGCAGTTTAAGGGAGAGGACCCAGTACTTC. Its protein is CASSLRERTQYF.

This chain uses TRBV11-2 with TRBJ2-3; D not resolved. Germline values: CDR1 SGHAT, CDR2 FQNNGV. The CDR3 totals 14 residues. V was pared by 1 base and J by 6 bases, with 11 bases between. Here the CDR3 reads CASSLGLMSDTQYF. CDR3 DNA sequence: TGTGCCAGCAGCTTAGGACTCATGTCGGATACGCAGTATTTT.

V and J are TRBV7-2 and TRBJ2-5; D is unresolved. This CDR3 contains 18 residues. The germline V and J ends were trimmed by 1 base and 5 bases, with 23 bases remaining between them. The germline V gene encodes CDR1 SGHTA and CDR2 FQGNSA. The CDR3 region is CASSLVYVFHIPGETQYF. DNA of the CDR3: TGTGCCAGCAGCTTAGTTTATGTCTTCCATATCCCCGGGGAGACCCAGTACTTC.

The chain recombines TRBV4-1 with TRBJ1-6; no clear D gene. CDR3 length equals 16 residues. V shed 4 bases and J shed 8 bases, with 18 bases lying between them. Germline V gene data show CDR1 as MGHRA and CDR2 as YSYEKL. CDR3 DNA sequence: TGCGCCAGCAGCCCCCCGTCGACCGCTGGAGATTCACCCCTCCACTTT. Translating it yields CASSPPSTAGDSPLHF.

This sequence joins TRBV2 and TRBJ2-7, with D perhaps TRBD1 or TRBD2 (6 bases each). The V end was cut by 6 bases, the J end by 6 bases, with 18 bases between. Germline CDR1 and CDR2: SNHLY and FYNNEI. The CDR3 length is 14 residues. CDR3 nucleotides: TGTGCCAGCAGCGGGCGGGACACTAGACGCGAGCAGTACTTC. Encoded protein: CASSGRDTRREQYF. Looking up the rest from reference TRBV2 and TRBJ2-7 gives the full variable domain: EPEVTQTPSHQVTQMGQEVILRCVPISNHLYFYWYRQILGQKVEFLVSFYNNEISEKSEIFDDQFSVERPDGSNFTLKIRSTKLEDSAMYFCASSGRDTRREQYFGPGTRLTVT.

The V and J genes are TRBV18 and TRBJ2-5; 11 bases agree with TRBD2. CDR3 length: 14 residues. V shed 0 bases and J 13 bases; nucleotides not matched to a gene: 7. The germline gives CDR1 KGHSH, CDR2 LQKENI. CDR3 sequence: CASSPPSGGLAGYF. DNA for the CDR3: TGTGCCAGCTCACCACCTTCAGGAGGACTAGCGGGGTACTTC.

The chain recombines TRBV10-1 with TRBJ2-5; the D call may be TRBD1 or TRBD2 (5 bases each). This CDR3 spans 12 amino acids. Between the trimmed V and J ends, which lost 7 bases and 4 bases, there was a span of 10 bases. CDR1 and CDR2 from the germline V gene are WNHNN and SYGVQD (reference sequence). CDR3: CASTTRGETQYF. The DNA of the CDR3 is TGCGCCAGCACAACGAGGGGAGAGACCCAGTACTTC.

J is TRBJ2-3 and V is TRBV29-1, with D perhaps TRBD2 (5 bases). This CDR3 region has 12 residues. The V end lost 4 bases, the J end lost 3 bases, and 8 bases lay between the germline ends. Per the germline V gene, CDR1 is SQVTM and CDR2 is ANQGSEA. The CDR3 nucleotides read TGCAGCGTTGTGAGCGGTACAGATACGCAGTATTTT. Its protein product is CSVVSGTDTQYF.

The chain couples TRBV7-9 to TRBJ2-5, with 9 bases matching TRBD1. Germline-derived CDR1 and CDR2 are SEHNR and FQNEAQ (reference sequence). The CDR3 runs 16 residues. The ends lost 2 bases at V and 3 bases at J; junction bases unmatched: 7. CDR3 residues: CASSLSPGQGEETQYF. Written as DNA, the CDR3 is TGTGCCAGCAGCTTATCTCCGGGACAGGGCGAAGAGACCCAGTACTTC.

The rearrangement links TRBV5-1 to TRBJ1-2; the D gene is possibly TRBD1 (5 bases). The germline V gene encodes CDR1 SGHRS and CDR2 YFSETQ. This CDR3 spans 14 amino acids. Trimming stripped 0 bases from V and 6 bases from J, with 12 bases between. CDR3 amino acids: CASSLVAGANGYTF. As DNA, the CDR3 is TGCGCCAGCAGCTTGGTTGCCGGGGCGAATGGCTACACCTTC.

The genes are TRBV6-4 and TRBJ1-5; D call uncertain. This CDR3 comprises 13 residues. Trimming removed 4 bases at V and 5 bases at J, with 9 bases between. Per the germline V gene, CDR1 is MRHNA and CDR2 is SNTAGT. CDR3 bases: TGTGCCAGCAGTGGAGGGATTGATCAGCCCCAGCATTTT. Amino acids: CASSGGIDQPQHF.

The chain recombines TRBV5-1 with TRBJ2-7, with 14 bases identical to TRBD2. The germline V gene encodes CDR1 SGHRS and CDR2 YFSETQ. This CDR3 is 14 amino acids long. V shed 3 bases and J 12 bases; nucleotides not matched to a gene: 8. The CDR3 sequence: CASSSSGLAGELYF. The CDR3 DNA reads as TGCGCCAGCAGCTCATCGGGACTAGCGGGAGAACTGTACTTC.